These T cell receptor beta chains were read from a single sample in a study of OX40 agonist ivuxolimab in advanced cancers. TCRdb's copy holds only in-frame clones and misses some; the assay was immunoSEQ multiplex PCR. The data contain around 80,000 clones, 89% of them seen just once; the ten biggest clones take up about 0.2%. This material consisted of CD4+ or CD8+ T cells sorted from blood, taken in a trial of the OX40 agonist ivuxolimab. The receptor set was obtained from an adult with an advanced solid tumor such as melanoma, head and neck, liver or kidney cancer. Each CDR3 is given with its conserved first and last residue. D genes are given only for firm matches. Not all rows give a size; the values are once, few, many and, for expanded clones, a class.

D gene,clone size,J gene,V gene,CDR3 protein,CDR3 DNA
NA,NA,TRBJ1-5,TRBV5-1,CASSLTAGNQPQHF,TGCGCCAGCAGCTTGACGGCGGGCAATCAGCCCCAGCATTTT
TRBD2,NA,TRBJ2-3,TRBV19,CASSDRTSGRDITDTQYF,TGTGCCAGTAGTGATAGGACTAGCGGGAGGGACATCACAGATACGCAGTATTTT
NA,NA,TRBJ2-7,TRBV5-1,CASSLAFPPERVYEQYF,TGCGCCAGCAGCTTGGCCTTTCCACCCGAAAGGGTCTACGAGCAGTACTTC
NA,NA,TRBJ2-5,TRBV18,CASSPQGEAQYF,TGTGCCAGCTCACCACAGGGGGAGGCCCAGTACTTC
TRBD1,once,TRBJ2-7,TRBV11-2,CASSLVGQGADEQYF,TGTGCCAGCAGCTTAGTGGGACAGGGGGCGGACGAGCAGTACTTC
TRBD1,NA,TRBJ2-3,TRBV5-4,CASSSRQGWTDTQYF,TGTGCCAGCAGCTCCCGACAGGGGTGGACAGATACGCAGTATTTT
NA,NA,TRBJ2-7,TRBV18,CASSPRTTGSIEQYF,TGTGCCAGCTCACCCCGTACGACGGGATCGATCGAGCAGTACTTC
NA,NA,TRBJ1-2,TRBV27,CASSRQGGRGYTF,TGTGCCAGCAGCAGGCAGGGAGGAAGGGGCTACACCTTC
NA,once,TRBJ2-3,TRBV6-5,CATGRGVGTDTQYF,TGTGCCACAGGAAGGGGAGTTGGGACAGATACGCAGTATTTT
NA,NA,TRBJ2-5,TRBV2,CASSRTQETQYF,TGTGCCAGCAGCCGGACGCAAGAGACCCAGTACTTC
NA,NA,TRBJ2-4,TRBV6-5,CASSYSSLTVKNIQYF,TGTGCCAGCAGTTACTCGAGTCTCACAGTCAAAAACATTCAGTACTTC
NA,NA,TRBJ1-1,TRBV30,CAWRGAGGRTMNTEAFF,TGTGCCTGGAGGGGAGCGGGGGGCCGAACTATGAACACTGAAGCTTTCTTT
TRBD2,NA,TRBJ2-2,TRBV4-1,CASSQPPEGRGGTGELFF,TGCGCCAGCAGCCAACCCCCTGAGGGGCGGGGAGGGACCGGGGAGCTGTTTTTT
NA,NA,TRBJ1-2,TRBV2,CASSGTRANYGYTF,TGTGCCAGCAGTGGGACTAGAGCTAACTATGGCTACACCTTC
NA,NA,TRBJ2-5,TRBV9,CASSVGDFRTQYF,TGTGCCAGCAGCGTAGGGGATTTCAGGACCCAGTACTTC
TRBD1,few,TRBJ2-2,TRBV30,CAWRPTRRDRGTGELFF,TGTGCCTGGAGACCTACCCGCCGGGACAGAGGGACCGGGGAGCTGTTTTTT
NA,NA,TRBJ1-5,TRBV29-1,CSVGGVSNQPQHF,TGCAGCGTTGGGGGGGTTAGCAATCAGCCCCAGCATTTT
TRBD1,NA,TRBJ2-3,TRBV10-3,CAISNRGPPTDTQYF,TGTGCCATCAGCAACAGGGGGCCGCCCACAGATACGCAGTATTTT
TRBD1,NA,TRBJ2-7,TRBV30,CAWSGTGYEQYF,TGTGCCTGGTCCGGGACAGGCTACGAGCAGTACTTC
TRBD2,NA,TRBJ2-7,TRBV9,CASSSSGGNYEQYF,TGTGCCAGCAGCAGTAGCGGGGGGAACTACGAGCAGTACTTC
TRBD1,NA,TRBJ1-5,TRBV19,CASKGQGDQPQHF,TGTGCCAGTAAGGGACAGGGGGATCAGCCCCAGCATTTT
NA,NA,TRBJ1-1,TRBV11-1,CASSLAWGQNTEAFF,TGTGCCAGCAGCTTAGCGTGGGGACAGAACACTGAAGCTTTCTTT
NA,few,TRBJ2-1,TRBV6-5,CASSLGQGTYEQFF,TGTGCCAGCAGTCTTGGCCAGGGGACGTATGAGCAGTTCTTC
NA,NA,TRBJ2-2,TRBV5-4,CASSSPAGELFF,TGTGCCAGCAGCTCCCCTGCAGGGGAGCTGTTTTTT
NA,few,TRBJ2-5,TRBV7-6,CASRPLTGVGETQYF,TGTGCCAGCAGACCCCTGACGGGGGTAGGGGAGACCCAGTACTTC
NA,NA,TRBJ1-1,TRBV9,CASSVGPGGRYPLGTEAFF,TGTGCCAGCAGCGTAGGGCCGGGAGGGCGGTATCCCTTGGGCACTGAAGCTTTCTTT
TRBD2,NA,TRBJ2-7,TRBV5-4,CASSLAASGRGYEQYF,TGTGCCAGCAGCTTGGCCGCTAGCGGGAGAGGATACGAGCAGTACTTC